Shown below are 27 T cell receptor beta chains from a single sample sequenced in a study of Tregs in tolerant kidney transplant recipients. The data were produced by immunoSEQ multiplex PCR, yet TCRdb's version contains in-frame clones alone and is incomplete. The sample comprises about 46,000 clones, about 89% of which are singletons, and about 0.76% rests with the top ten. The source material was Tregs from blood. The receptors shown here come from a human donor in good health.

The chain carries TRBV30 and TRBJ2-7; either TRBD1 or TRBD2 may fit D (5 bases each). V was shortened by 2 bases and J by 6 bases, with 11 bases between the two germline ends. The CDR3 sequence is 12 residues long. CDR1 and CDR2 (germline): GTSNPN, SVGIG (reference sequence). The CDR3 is CAWSRGFSEQYF. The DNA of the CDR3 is TGTGCCTGGAGTCGGGGCTTTTCCGAGCAGTACTTC. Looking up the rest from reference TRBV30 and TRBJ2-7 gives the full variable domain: SQTIHQWPATLVQPVGSPLSLECTVEGTSNPNLYWYRQAAGRGLQLLFYSVGIGQISSEVPQNLSASRPQDRQFILSSKKLLLSDSGFYLCAWSRGFSEQYFGPGTRLTVT.

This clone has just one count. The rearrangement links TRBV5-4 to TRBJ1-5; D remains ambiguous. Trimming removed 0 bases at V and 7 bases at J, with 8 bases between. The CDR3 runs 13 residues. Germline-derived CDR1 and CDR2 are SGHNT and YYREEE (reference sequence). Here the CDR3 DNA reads TGTGCCAGCAGCTTGGGGGGTCGGCAGCCCCAGCATTTT. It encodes CASSLGGRQPQHF. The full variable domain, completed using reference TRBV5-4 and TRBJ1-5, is ETGVTQSPTHLIKTRGQQVTLRCSSQSGHNTVSWYQQALGQGPQFIFQYYREEENGRGNFPPRFSGLQFPNYSSELNVNALELDDSALYLCASSLGGRQPQHFGDGTRLSIL.

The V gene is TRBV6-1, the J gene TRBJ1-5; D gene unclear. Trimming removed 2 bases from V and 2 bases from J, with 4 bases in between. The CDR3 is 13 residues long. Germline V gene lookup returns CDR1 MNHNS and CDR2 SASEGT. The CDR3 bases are TGTGCCAGCAGTGAAATGGGCAATCAGCCCCAGCATTTT. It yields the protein CASSEMGNQPQHF.

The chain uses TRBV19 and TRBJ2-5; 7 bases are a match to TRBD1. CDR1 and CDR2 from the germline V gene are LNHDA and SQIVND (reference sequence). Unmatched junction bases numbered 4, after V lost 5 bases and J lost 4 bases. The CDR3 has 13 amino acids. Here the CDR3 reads CASSPTGLETQYF. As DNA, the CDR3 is TGTGCCAGTAGTCCGACAGGGCTAGAGACCCAGTACTTC.

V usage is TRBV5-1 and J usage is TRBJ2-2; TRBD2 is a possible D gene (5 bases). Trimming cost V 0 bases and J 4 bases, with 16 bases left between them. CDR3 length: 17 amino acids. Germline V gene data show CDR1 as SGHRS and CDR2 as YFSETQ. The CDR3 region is CASSLDMVRATTGELFF. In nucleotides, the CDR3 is TGCGCCAGCAGCTTGGATATGGTGCGGGCGACCACCGGGGAGCTGTTTTTT. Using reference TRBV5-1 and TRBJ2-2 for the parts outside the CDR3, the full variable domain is KAGVTQTPRYLIKTRGQQVTLSCSPISGHRSVSWYQQTPGQGLQFLFEYFSETQRNKGNFPGRFSGRQFSNSRSEMNVSTLELGDSALYLCASSLDMVRATTGELFFGEGSRLTVL.

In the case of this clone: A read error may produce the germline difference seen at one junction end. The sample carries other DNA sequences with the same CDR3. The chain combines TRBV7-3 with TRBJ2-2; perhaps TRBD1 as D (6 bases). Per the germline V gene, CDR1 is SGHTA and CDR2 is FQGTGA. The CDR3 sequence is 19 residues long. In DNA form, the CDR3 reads TGTGCCAGCAGCTTAGGGTCCGGCAGGGGCCCTTTTAACACTGGGGAGCTGTTTTTT. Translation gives CASSLGSGRGPFNTGELFF.

This chain's CDR3 is CASSYLTGELFF. The DNA of the CDR3 is TGTGCCAGCAGTTACCTCACCGGGGAGCTGTTTTTT. The chain uses TRBV6-5 and TRBJ2-2; D not resolved. With 2 bases removed from V and 4 bases from J, the gap between germline ends came to 2 bases. The CDR3 runs to 12 residues. CDR1 and CDR2 from the germline V gene are MNHEY and SVGAGI.

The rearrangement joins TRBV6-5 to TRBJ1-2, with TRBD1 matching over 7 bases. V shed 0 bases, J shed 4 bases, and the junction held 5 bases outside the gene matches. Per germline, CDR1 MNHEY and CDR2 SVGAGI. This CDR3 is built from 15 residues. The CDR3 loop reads CASSYSFRTGYGYTF. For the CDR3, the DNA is TGTGCCAGCAGTTACTCGTTCCGGACAGGCTATGGCTACACCTTC.

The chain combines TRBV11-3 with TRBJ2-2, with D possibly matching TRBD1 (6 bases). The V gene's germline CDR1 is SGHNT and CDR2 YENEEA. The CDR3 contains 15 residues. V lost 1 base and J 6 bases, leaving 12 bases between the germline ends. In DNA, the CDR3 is TGTGCCAGCAGCTTAGGCAGGGGTATTGCCGGGGAGCTGTTTTTT. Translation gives CASSLGRGIAGELFF.

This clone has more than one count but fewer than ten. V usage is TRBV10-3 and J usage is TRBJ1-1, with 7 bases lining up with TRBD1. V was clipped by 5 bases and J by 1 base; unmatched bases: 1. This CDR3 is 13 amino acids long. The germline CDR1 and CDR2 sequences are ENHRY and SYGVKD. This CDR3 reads CAISTGENTEAFF. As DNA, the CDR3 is TGTGCCATCAGTACAGGGGAGAACACTGAAGCTTTCTTT.

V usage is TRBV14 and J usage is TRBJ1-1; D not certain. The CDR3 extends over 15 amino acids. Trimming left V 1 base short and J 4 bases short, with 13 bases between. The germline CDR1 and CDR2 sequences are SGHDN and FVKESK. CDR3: CASSQAEGWGTEAFF. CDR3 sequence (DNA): TGTGCCAGCAGCCAAGCTGAGGGATGGGGCACTGAAGCTTTCTTT.

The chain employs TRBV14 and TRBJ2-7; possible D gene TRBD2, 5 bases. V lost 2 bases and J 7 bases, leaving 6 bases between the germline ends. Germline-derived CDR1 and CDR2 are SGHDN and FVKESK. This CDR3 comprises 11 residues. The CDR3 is CASSQWTEQYF. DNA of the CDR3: TGTGCCAGCAGCCAATGGACTGAGCAGTACTTC.

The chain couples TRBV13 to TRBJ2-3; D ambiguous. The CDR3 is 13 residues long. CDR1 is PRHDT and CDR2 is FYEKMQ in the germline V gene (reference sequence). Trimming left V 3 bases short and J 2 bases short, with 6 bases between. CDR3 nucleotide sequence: TGTGCCAGCAGCTTTCTTAACACAGATACGCAGTATTTT. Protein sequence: CASSFLNTDTQYF.

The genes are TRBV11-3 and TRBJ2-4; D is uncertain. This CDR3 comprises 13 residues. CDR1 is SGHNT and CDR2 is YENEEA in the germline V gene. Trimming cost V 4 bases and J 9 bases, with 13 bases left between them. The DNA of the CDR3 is TGTGCCAGCAGCTCCTCCGGGCAAAGCATTCAGTACTTC. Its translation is CASSSSGQSIQYF.

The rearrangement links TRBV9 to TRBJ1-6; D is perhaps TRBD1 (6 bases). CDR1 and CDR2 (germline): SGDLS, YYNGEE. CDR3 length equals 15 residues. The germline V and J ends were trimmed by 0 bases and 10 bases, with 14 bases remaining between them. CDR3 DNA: TGTGCCAGCAGCGTAGATGGGACACGGAACTCACCCCTCCACTTT. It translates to CASSVDGTRNSPLHF. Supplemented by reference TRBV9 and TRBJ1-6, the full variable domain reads DSGVTQTPKHLITATGQRVTLRCSPRSGDLSVYWYQQSLDQGLQFLIQYYNGEERAKGNILERFSAQQFPDLHSELNLSSLELGDSALYFCASSVDGTRNSPLHFGNGTRLTVT.

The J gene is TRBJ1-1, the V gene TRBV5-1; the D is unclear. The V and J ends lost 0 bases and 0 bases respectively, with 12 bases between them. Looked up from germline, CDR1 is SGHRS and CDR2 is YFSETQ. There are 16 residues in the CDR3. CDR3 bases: TGCGCCAGCAGCTTGGGAAGCTCGATTATGAACACTGAAGCTTTCTTT. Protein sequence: CASSLGSSIMNTEAFF.

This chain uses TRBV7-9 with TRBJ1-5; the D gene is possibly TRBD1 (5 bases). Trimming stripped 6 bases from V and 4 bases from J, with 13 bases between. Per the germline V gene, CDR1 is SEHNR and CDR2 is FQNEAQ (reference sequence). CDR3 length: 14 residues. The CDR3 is CASSSSGRNQPQHF. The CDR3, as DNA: TGTGCCAGCAGTTCTTCAGGGAGAAATCAGCCCCAGCATTTT.

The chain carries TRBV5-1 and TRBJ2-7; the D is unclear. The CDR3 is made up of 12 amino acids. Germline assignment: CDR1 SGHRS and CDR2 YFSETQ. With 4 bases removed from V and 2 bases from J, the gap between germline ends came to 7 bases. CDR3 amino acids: CASSAQTYEQYF. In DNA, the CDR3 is TGCGCCAGCAGCGCCCAGACCTACGAGCAGTACTTC.

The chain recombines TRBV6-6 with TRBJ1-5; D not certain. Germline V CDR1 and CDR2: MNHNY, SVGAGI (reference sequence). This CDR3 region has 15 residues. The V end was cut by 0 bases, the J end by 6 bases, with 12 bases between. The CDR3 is CASSYSMRVPQPQHF. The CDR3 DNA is TGTGCCAGCAGTTACTCAATGAGGGTTCCTCAGCCCCAGCATTTT.

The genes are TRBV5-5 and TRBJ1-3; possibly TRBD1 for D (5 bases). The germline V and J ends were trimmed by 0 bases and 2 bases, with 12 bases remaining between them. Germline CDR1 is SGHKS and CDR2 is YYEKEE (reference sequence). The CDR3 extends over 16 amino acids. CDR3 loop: CASSLAGGGAGNTIYF. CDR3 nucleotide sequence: TGTGCCAGCAGCTTGGCCGGGGGAGGCGCTGGAAACACCATATATTTT.

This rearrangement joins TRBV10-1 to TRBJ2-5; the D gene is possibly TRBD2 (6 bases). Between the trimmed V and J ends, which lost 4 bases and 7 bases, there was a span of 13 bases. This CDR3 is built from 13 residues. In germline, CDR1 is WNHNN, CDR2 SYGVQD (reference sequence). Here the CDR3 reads CASSGGDAGTQYF. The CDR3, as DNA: TGCGCCAGCAGTGGCGGGGACGCCGGGACCCAGTACTTC.

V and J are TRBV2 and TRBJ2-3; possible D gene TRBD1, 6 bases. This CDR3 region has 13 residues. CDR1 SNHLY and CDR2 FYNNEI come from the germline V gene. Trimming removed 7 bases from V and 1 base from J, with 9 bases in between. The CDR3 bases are TGTGCCAGCAACAGACAGGGCACAGATACGCAGTATTTT. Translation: CASNRQGTDTQYF.

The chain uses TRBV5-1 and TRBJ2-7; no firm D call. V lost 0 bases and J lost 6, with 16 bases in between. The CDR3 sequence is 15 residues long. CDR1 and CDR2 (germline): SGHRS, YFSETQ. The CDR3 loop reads CASSLGGGSWSEQYF. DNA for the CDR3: TGCGCCAGCAGCTTGGGTGGCGGTTCCTGGAGCGAGCAGTACTTC.

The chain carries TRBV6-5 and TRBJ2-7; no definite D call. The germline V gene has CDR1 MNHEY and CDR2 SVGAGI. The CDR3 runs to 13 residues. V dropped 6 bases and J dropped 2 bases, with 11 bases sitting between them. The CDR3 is CASRQAAPYEQYF. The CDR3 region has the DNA TGTGCCAGCAGGCAGGCCGCTCCCTACGAGCAGTACTTC.

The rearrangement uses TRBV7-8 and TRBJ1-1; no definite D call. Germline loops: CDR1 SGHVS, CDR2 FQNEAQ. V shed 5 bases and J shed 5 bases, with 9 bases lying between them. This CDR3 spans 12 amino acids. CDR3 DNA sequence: TGTGCCAGCAGCCCCGCCGGGACTGAAGCTTTCTTT. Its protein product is CASSPAGTEAFF.

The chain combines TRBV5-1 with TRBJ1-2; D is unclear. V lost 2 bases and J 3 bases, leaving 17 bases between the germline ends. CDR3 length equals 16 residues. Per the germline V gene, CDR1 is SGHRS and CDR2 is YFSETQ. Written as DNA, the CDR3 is TGCGCCAGCAGCTTAAGCGGGCCCGAAAGTTACTATGGCTACACCTTC. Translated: CASSLSGPESYYGYTF.

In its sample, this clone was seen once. CDR3 DNA: TGTGCCAGCACTGCGCTGGGAGAGGGGTCACCCCTCCACTTT. It yields the protein CASTALGEGSPLHF. The chain has TRBV2 and TRBJ1-6; tentatively, D is TRBD1 (5 bases). Germline lookup yields CDR1 SNHLY and CDR2 FYNNEI. V dropped 7 bases and J dropped 10 bases, with 17 bases sitting between them. The CDR3 consists of 14 residues.